Listed below are T cell receptor beta chains from one sample, sequenced in a study of shared clonotypes between healthy human individuals. Only in-frame clones appear in the TCRdb table, and some are missing; sequencing was by immunoSEQ multiplex PCR. The table lists 950,000 to 1,100,000 clones, about 75% of them singletons. The sequencing sample was made of memory CD4+ T cells sorted from blood. Receptor source: a man younger than 35 in good health. CDR3s include the opening cysteine and the closing phenylalanine or tryptophan. The order of the fields is D gene, J gene, V gene, clone size, CDR3 protein, CDR3 DNA. A D gene is named only where the DNA matches it firmly. Not all rows give a size; the values are once, few, many and, for expanded clones, a class.

D gene: NA
J gene: TRBJ1-1
V gene: TRBV5-1
clone size: once
CDR3 protein: CASSLSLNTEAFF
CDR3 DNA: TGCGCCAGCAGCCTGTCGTTGAACACTGAAGCTTTCTTT

D gene: TRBD1
J gene: TRBJ2-7
V gene: TRBV7-7
clone size: NA
CDR3 protein: CASSSGQPPYEQYF
CDR3 DNA: TGTGCTAGCAGCTCGGGACAGCCCCCCTACGAGCAGTACTTC

D gene: NA
J gene: TRBJ2-3
V gene: TRBV5-1
clone size: NA
CDR3 protein: CASSLGGGSTDTQYF
CDR3 DNA: TGCGCCAGCAGCTTGGGGGGCGGAAGCACAGATACGCAGTATTTT

D gene: NA
J gene: TRBJ2-7
V gene: TRBV19
clone size: NA
CDR3 protein: CASSTRLRGLTSILVYEQYF
CDR3 DNA: TGTGCCAGTAGTACTCGGTTGAGGGGACTCACTTCGATCTTAGTCTACGAGCAGTACTTC

D gene: NA
J gene: TRBJ1-6
V gene: TRBV28
clone size: NA
CDR3 protein: CASSSGLYFSYNSPLHF
CDR3 DNA: TGTGCCAGCAGTTCGGGACTGTATTTCTCCTATAATTCACCCCTCCACTTT

D gene: NA
J gene: TRBJ2-5
V gene: TRBV7-2
clone size: NA
CDR3 protein: CASSLVSSFETQYF
CDR3 DNA: TGTGCCAGCAGCTTAGTTTCCAGCTTCGAGACCCAGTACTTC

D gene: TRBD2
J gene: TRBJ2-5
V gene: TRBV2
clone size: once
CDR3 protein: CASTQSGTRGGETQYF
CDR3 DNA: TGTGCCAGCACCCAAAGCGGGACTAGGGGGGGAGAGACCCAGTACTTC

D gene: NA
J gene: TRBJ2-1
V gene: TRBV9
clone size: NA
CDR3 protein: CASSAEEGVDEQFF
CDR3 DNA: TGTGCCAGCAGCGCCGAGGAGGGAGTGGATGAGCAGTTCTTC

D gene: NA
J gene: TRBJ1-3
V gene: TRBV9
clone size: NA
CDR3 protein: CASSVVPEILSSGNTIYF
CDR3 DNA: TGTGCCAGCAGCGTAGTCCCCGAAATACTCAGCTCTGGAAACACCATATATTTT

D gene: NA
J gene: TRBJ2-7
V gene: TRBV5-6
clone size: few
CDR3 protein: CASSFIQQTYEQYF
CDR3 DNA: TGTGCCAGCAGCTTCATCCAGCAGACCTACGAGCAGTACTTC

D gene: NA
J gene: TRBJ2-7
V gene: TRBV7-9
clone size: NA
CDR3 protein: CASTSFRVDEQYF
CDR3 DNA: TGTGCCAGCACCTCCTTTCGGGTGGACGAGCAGTACTTC

D gene: TRBD2
J gene: TRBJ2-3
V gene: TRBV2
clone size: NA
CDR3 protein: CASSETEREGLPPTDTQYF
CDR3 DNA: TGTGCCAGCAGTGAAACGGAGCGGGAGGGCCTTCCGCCCACAGATACGCAGTATTTT

D gene: TRBD1
J gene: TRBJ1-2
V gene: TRBV4-3
clone size: few
CDR3 protein: CASSQEGTAFYGYTF
CDR3 DNA: TGCGCCAGCAGCCAAGAAGGGACAGCCTTCTATGGCTACACCTTC

D gene: NA
J gene: TRBJ1-6
V gene: TRBV9
clone size: NA
CDR3 protein: CASSAVGHQNPNSPLHF
CDR3 DNA: TGTGCCAGCAGCGCCGTGGGGCACCAGAACCCAAATTCACCCCTCCACTTT

D gene: NA
J gene: TRBJ2-4
V gene: TRBV2
clone size: NA
CDR3 protein: CASSENLKNIQYF
CDR3 DNA: TGTGCCAGCAGTGAGAATCTCAAAAACATTCAGTACTTC

D gene: NA
J gene: TRBJ2-7
V gene: TRBV5-4
clone size: NA
CDR3 protein: CASSRRQDSYEQYF
CDR3 DNA: TGTGCCAGCAGCCGGAGACAGGACTCCTACGAGCAGTACTTC

D gene: NA
J gene: TRBJ1-1
V gene: TRBV9
clone size: NA
CDR3 protein: CASSVIRESWTEAFF
CDR3 DNA: TGTGCCAGCAGCGTAATCAGGGAGTCGTGGACTGAAGCTTTCTTT

D gene: NA
J gene: TRBJ1-1
V gene: TRBV19
clone size: NA
CDR3 protein: CASSTQLNTEAFF
CDR3 DNA: TGTGCCAGTAGTACACAGTTGAACACTGAAGCTTTCTTT

D gene: NA
J gene: TRBJ2-1
V gene: TRBV7-6
clone size: NA
CDR3 protein: CASSLALGPVSYVTYNEQFF
CDR3 DNA: TGTGCCAGCAGCTTAGCGCTAGGGCCCGTTTCATACGTTACCTACAATGAGCAGTTCTTC

D gene: NA
J gene: TRBJ2-1
V gene: TRBV5-1
clone size: NA
CDR3 protein: CASSPDGSPPEQFF
CDR3 DNA: TGCGCCAGCAGCCCGGACGGATCACCTCCCGAGCAGTTCTTC

D gene: NA
J gene: TRBJ1-2
V gene: TRBV2
clone size: once
CDR3 protein: CASSATIEGYTF
CDR3 DNA: TGTGCCAGCAGCGCAACAATTGAGGGCTACACCTTC

D gene: TRBD2
J gene: TRBJ2-1
V gene: TRBV5-6
clone size: NA
CDR3 protein: CASSQPDLAGGNEQFF
CDR3 DNA: TGTGCCAGCAGCCAACCGGACCTAGCGGGGGGCAATGAGCAGTTCTTC

D gene: NA
J gene: TRBJ1-1
V gene: TRBV7-9
clone size: NA
CDR3 protein: CASTRGTEAFF
CDR3 DNA: TGTGCCAGCACCCGCGGCACTGAAGCTTTCTTT

D gene: NA
J gene: TRBJ1-2
V gene: TRBV6-5
clone size: few
CDR3 protein: CASRKNYGYTF
CDR3 DNA: TGTGCCAGCAGGAAAAACTATGGCTACACCTTC

D gene: NA
J gene: TRBJ2-4
V gene: TRBV18
clone size: few
CDR3 protein: CASSPQGVVAKNIQYF
CDR3 DNA: TGTGCCAGCTCCCCTCAGGGAGTGGTTGCCAAAAACATTCAGTACTTC

D gene: NA
J gene: TRBJ2-6
V gene: TRBV5-1
clone size: many
CDR3 protein: CASTREYSGANVLTF
CDR3 DNA: TGCGCCAGCACCAGGGAATACTCTGGGGCCAACGTCCTGACTTTC

D gene: NA
J gene: TRBJ1-5
V gene: TRBV2
clone size: NA
CDR3 protein: CASSERAGSNQPQHF
CDR3 DNA: TGTGCCAGCAGTGAAAGGGCCGGGAGCAATCAGCCCCAGCATTTT

D gene: TRBD2
J gene: TRBJ2-3
V gene: TRBV5-1
clone size: NA
CDR3 protein: CASSPRITSGVGTDTQYF
CDR3 DNA: TGCGCCAGCAGCCCGAGGATTACTAGCGGGGTTGGCACAGATACGCAGTATTTT

D gene: NA
J gene: TRBJ2-7
V gene: TRBV2
clone size: NA
CDR3 protein: CASSEGGSRTYEQYF
CDR3 DNA: TGTGCCAGCAGTGAAGGGGGCAGTCGAACCTACGAGCAGTACTTC

D gene: NA
J gene: TRBJ1-2
V gene: TRBV18
clone size: NA
CDR3 protein: CASSPVGTTNYGYTF
CDR3 DNA: TGTGCCAGCTCACCAGTTGGGACAACTAACTATGGCTACACCTTC

D gene: TRBD2
J gene: TRBJ2-1
V gene: TRBV11-3
clone size: NA
CDR3 protein: CASSPRTSGTYNEQFF
CDR3 DNA: TGTGCCAGCAGCCCCCGGACTAGCGGAACTTACAATGAGCAGTTCTTC

D gene: TRBD2
J gene: TRBJ2-7
V gene: TRBV19
clone size: NA
CDR3 protein: CASRITSGERYEQYF
CDR3 DNA: TGTGCCAGTAGGATAACTAGCGGGGAGAGGTACGAGCAGTACTTC

D gene: TRBD2
J gene: TRBJ2-5
V gene: TRBV19
clone size: many
CDR3 protein: CASRLAVNEETQYF
CDR3 DNA: TGTGCCAGTAGACTAGCGGTTAACGAAGAGACCCAGTACTTC

D gene: TRBD2
J gene: TRBJ2-4
V gene: TRBV5-1
clone size: NA
CDR3 protein: CASSPGLAGGPSNIQYF
CDR3 DNA: TGCGCCAGCAGCCCAGGACTAGCGGGAGGGCCCAGTAACATTCAGTACTTC

D gene: TRBD1
J gene: TRBJ1-4
V gene: TRBV6-1
clone size: once
CDR3 protein: CASSVLGTGGEKLFF
CDR3 DNA: TGTGCCAGCAGTGTTCTGGGTACAGGGGGCGAAAAACTGTTTTTT

D gene: NA
J gene: TRBJ2-1
V gene: TRBV11-2
clone size: NA
CDR3 protein: CASSLVSLVGSRNEQFF
CDR3 DNA: TGTGCCAGCAGCTTAGTTAGCTTGGTAGGCTCGAGGAATGAGCAGTTCTTC

D gene: TRBD2
J gene: TRBJ2-7
V gene: TRBV5-4
clone size: once
CDR3 protein: CASSRGGRDEQYF
CDR3 DNA: TGTGCCAGCAGCCGGGGGGGCCGGGACGAGCAGTACTTC

D gene: NA
J gene: TRBJ1-1
V gene: TRBV18
clone size: once
CDR3 protein: CASSPVLNTEAFF
CDR3 DNA: TGTGCCAGCTCACCGGTCCTAAACACTGAAGCTTTCTTT

D gene: TRBD2
J gene: TRBJ2-7
V gene: TRBV28
clone size: NA
CDR3 protein: CASPPYLGGEQYF
CDR3 DNA: TGTGCCAGCCCCCCATATTTGGGGGGGGAGCAGTACTTC

D gene: TRBD2
J gene: TRBJ2-7
V gene: TRBV10-2
clone size: NA
CDR3 protein: CASRGLADYEQYF
CDR3 DNA: TGCGCCAGCAGGGGACTAGCGGACTACGAGCAGTACTTC

D gene: NA
J gene: TRBJ2-3
V gene: TRBV5-1
clone size: NA
CDR3 protein: CASSLVLAGSTDTQYF
CDR3 DNA: TGCGCCAGCAGCTTGGTGTTGGCGGGGAGCACAGATACGCAGTATTTT

D gene: TRBD2
J gene: TRBJ2-5
V gene: TRBV5-1
clone size: NA
CDR3 protein: CASSLGSGGTETQYF
CDR3 DNA: TGCGCCAGCAGCTTGGGTAGCGGGGGTACCGAGACCCAGTACTTC

D gene: NA
J gene: TRBJ2-3
V gene: TRBV11-2
clone size: NA
CDR3 protein: CASSPLNVADTQYF
CDR3 DNA: TGTGCCAGCAGCCCTCTAAATGTCGCAGATACGCAGTATTTT

D gene: NA
J gene: TRBJ2-2
V gene: TRBV6-6
clone size: NA
CDR3 protein: CASSYDGPPGELFF
CDR3 DNA: TGTGCCAGCAGTTACGACGGACCCCCGGGGGAGCTGTTTTTT

D gene: TRBD1
J gene: TRBJ1-1
V gene: TRBV5-1
clone size: NA
CDR3 protein: CASSLTGVGNTEAFF
CDR3 DNA: TGCGCCAGCAGCCTAACAGGGGTGGGGAACACTGAAGCTTTCTTT

D gene: TRBD1
J gene: TRBJ2-7
V gene: TRBV18
clone size: NA
CDR3 protein: CASSRKDRGEQYF
CDR3 DNA: TGTGCCAGCTCACGAAAGGACAGGGGCGAGCAGTACTTC